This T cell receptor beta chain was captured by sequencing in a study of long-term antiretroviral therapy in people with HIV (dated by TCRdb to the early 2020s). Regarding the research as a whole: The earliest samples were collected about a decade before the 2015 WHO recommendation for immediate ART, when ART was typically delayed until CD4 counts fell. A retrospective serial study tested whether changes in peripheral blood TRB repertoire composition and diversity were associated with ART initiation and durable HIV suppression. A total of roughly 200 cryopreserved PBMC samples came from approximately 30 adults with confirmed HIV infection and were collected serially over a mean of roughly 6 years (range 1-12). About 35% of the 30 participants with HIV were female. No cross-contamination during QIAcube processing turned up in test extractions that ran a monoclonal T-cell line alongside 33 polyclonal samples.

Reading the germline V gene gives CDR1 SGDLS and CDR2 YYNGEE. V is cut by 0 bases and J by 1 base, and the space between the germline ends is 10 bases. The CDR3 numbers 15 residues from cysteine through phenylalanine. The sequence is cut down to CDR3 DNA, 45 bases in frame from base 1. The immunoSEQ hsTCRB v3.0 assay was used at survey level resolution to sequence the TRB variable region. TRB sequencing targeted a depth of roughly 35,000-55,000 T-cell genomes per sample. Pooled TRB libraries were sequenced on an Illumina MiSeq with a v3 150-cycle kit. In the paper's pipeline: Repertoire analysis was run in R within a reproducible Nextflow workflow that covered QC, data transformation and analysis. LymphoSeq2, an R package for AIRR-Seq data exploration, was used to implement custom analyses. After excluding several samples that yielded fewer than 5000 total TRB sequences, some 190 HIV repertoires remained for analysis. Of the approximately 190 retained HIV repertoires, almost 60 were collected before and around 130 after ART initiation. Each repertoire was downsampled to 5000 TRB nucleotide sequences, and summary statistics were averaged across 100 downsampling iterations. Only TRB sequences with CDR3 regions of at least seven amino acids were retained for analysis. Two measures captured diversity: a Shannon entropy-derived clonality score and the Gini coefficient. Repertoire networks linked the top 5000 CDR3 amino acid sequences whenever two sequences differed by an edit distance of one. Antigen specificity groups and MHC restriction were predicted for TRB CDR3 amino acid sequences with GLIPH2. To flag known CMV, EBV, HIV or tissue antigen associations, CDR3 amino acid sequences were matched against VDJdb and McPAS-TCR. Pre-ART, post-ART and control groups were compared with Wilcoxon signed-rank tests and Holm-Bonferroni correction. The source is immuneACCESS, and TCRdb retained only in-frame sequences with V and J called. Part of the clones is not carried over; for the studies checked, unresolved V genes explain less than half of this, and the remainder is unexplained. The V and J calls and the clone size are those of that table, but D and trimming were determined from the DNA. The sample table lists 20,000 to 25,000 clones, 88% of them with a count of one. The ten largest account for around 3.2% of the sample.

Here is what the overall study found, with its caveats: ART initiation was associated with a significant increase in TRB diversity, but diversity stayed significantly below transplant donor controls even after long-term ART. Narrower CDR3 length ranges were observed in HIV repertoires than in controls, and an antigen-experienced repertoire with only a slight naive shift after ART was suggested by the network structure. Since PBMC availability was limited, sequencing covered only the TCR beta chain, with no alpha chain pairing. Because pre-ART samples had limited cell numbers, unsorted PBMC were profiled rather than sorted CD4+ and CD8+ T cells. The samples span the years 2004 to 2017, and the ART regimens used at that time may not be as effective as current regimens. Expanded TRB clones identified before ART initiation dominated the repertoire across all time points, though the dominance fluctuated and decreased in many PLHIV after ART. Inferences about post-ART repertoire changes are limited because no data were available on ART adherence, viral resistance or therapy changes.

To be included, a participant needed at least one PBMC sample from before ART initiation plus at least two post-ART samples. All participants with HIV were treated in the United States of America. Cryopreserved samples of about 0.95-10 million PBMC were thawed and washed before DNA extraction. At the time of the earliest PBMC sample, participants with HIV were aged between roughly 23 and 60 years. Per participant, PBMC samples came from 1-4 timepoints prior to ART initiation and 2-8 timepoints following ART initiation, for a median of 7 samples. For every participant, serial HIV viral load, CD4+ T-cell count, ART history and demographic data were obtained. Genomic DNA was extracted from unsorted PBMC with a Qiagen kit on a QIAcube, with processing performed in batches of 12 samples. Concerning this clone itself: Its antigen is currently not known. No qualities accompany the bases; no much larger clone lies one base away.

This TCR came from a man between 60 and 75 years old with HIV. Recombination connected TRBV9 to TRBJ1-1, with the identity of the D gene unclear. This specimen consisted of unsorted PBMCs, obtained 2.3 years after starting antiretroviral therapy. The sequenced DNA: TGTGCCAGCAGCGTAGTCCCTACCAGGAACACTGAAGCTTTCTTT. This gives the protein CASSVVPTRNTEAFF.